These 15 T cell receptor beta chains were all obtained from the same sample, sequenced in a study of blood T cell repertoires in COVID-19. Sequencing was performed with immunoSEQ multiplex PCR; in TCRdb, only in-frame clones are kept and a portion is missing. Of approximately 45,000 clones in the sample, about 87% were seen once. Sequencing was performed on peripheral blood. Receptors were obtained from a woman older than 75 with COVID-19, enrolled during active disease.

The V and J genes are TRBV5-5 and TRBJ1-2, with D maybe TRBD1 (6 bases). Germline CDR1 SGHKS, CDR2 YYEKEE (reference sequence). The CDR3 is 15 amino acids. Trimming removed 0 bases from V and 4 bases from J, with 13 bases in between. CDR3: CASSLGQEPIYGYTF. CDR3 DNA sequence: TGTGCCAGCAGCTTGGGACAGGAGCCTATCTATGGCTACACCTTC.

The chain joins TRBV5-1 to TRBJ2-5; no definite D call. Per the germline V gene, CDR1 is SGHRS and CDR2 is YFSETQ. CDR3 length: 11 residues. V shed 2 bases and J shed 5 bases, with 4 bases lying between them. This CDR3 reads CASSFRETQYF. DNA for the CDR3: TGCGCCAGCAGCTTTCGGGAGACCCAGTACTTC.

V is TRBV5-1 and J is TRBJ2-1; D is unclear. Trimming cost V 0 bases and J 4 bases, with 14 bases left between them. Germline CDR1 is SGHRS and CDR2 is YFSETQ. This CDR3 contains 16 residues. The CDR3 loop is CASSLEAGSLYNEQFF. The CDR3 coding sequence is TGCGCCAGCAGCTTGGAAGCCGGTTCCCTATACAATGAGCAGTTCTTC. Complete variable domain (other parts from reference TRBV5-1 and TRBJ2-1): KAGVTQTPRYLIKTRGQQVTLSCSPISGHRSVSWYQQTPGQGLQFLFEYFSETQRNKGNFPGRFSGRQFSNSRSEMNVSTLELGDSALYLCASSLEAGSLYNEQFFGPGTRLTVL.

The rearrangement links TRBV7-3 to TRBJ1-1; D may be TRBD1 (6 bases). Germline lookup yields CDR1 SGHTA and CDR2 FQGTGA. Trimming cost V 1 base and J 0 bases, with 9 bases left between them. The CDR3 extends over 15 amino acids. The CDR3 reads CASSLSAGVNTEAFF. In DNA, the CDR3 is TGTGCCAGCAGCTTAAGCGCAGGGGTGAACACTGAAGCTTTCTTT.

This clone occurred a few times. This rearrangement joins TRBV5-1 to TRBJ2-4, with D perhaps TRBD1 (5 bases). In germline, CDR1 is SGHRS, CDR2 YFSETQ. CDR3 length: 14 residues. The ends were cut back, 0 bases at V and 1 base at J, with 5 bases in the middle. CDR3 residues: CASSLAGAKNIQYF. In DNA form, the CDR3 reads TGCGCCAGCAGCTTGGCAGGGGCCAAAAACATTCAGTACTTC.

The chain employs TRBV7-2 and TRBJ1-1; 7 bases line up with TRBD1. The CDR3 totals 14 residues. J lost 4 bases, V lost 5 bases, and 7 bases had no gene match. The germline CDR1 and CDR2 sequences are SGHTA and FQGNSA. The CDR3 here is CASSLQQGPTEAFF. The CDR3 region has the DNA TGTGCCAGCAGCCTTCAACAGGGGCCCACTGAAGCTTTCTTT. The variable domain in full, with the rest retrieved from reference TRBV7-2 and TRBJ1-1, is GAGVSQSPSNKVTEKGKDVELRCDPISGHTALYWYRQSLGQGLEFLIYFQGNSAPDKSGLPSDRFSAERTGGSVSTLTIQRTQQEDSAVYLCASSLQQGPTEAFFGQGTRLTVV.

This chain's CDR3 is CASSTTGSTPTYEQYF. The CDR3 DNA follows: TGTGCCAGTAGTACGACAGGGAGCACTCCTACCTACGAGCAGTACTTC. The chain couples TRBV19 to TRBJ2-7; 7 bases line up with TRBD1. Germline V gene data show CDR1 as LNHDA and CDR2 as SQIVND (reference sequence). The V segment lost 4 bases and the J segment 2 bases; nucleotides outside the gene matches: 11. The CDR3 is 16 amino acids.

This clone was counted a few times. CDR3 bases: TGTGCCAGTAGTAGGGGACTAGAGACTAGCGGGGAGACCCAGTACTTC. Protein product: CASSRGLETSGETQYF. The chain combines TRBV19 with TRBJ2-5, with TRBD2 matching over 10 bases. V shed 4 bases, J shed 5 bases, and the junction held 10 bases outside the gene matches. The CDR3 covers 16 residues. CDR1 LNHDA and CDR2 SQIVND come from the germline V gene (reference sequence).

This sequence joins TRBV28 and TRBJ2-3; 11 bases are a match to TRBD1. The trim removed 4 bases at V and 4 bases at J, leaving 7 bases unmatched. The CDR3 totals 16 residues. Looked up from germline, CDR1 is MDHEN and CDR2 is SYDVKM. The chain's CDR3 is CASSSRTGGIADTQYF. DNA for the CDR3: TGTGCCAGCAGTTCCCGGACAGGGGGCATCGCAGATACGCAGTATTTT. The entire variable domain, with the rest obtained from reference TRBV28 and TRBJ2-3, is as follows: DVKVTQSSRYLVKRTGEKVFLECVQDMDHENMFWYRQDPGLGLRLIYFSYDVKMKEKGDIPEGYSVSREKKERFSLILESASTNQTSMYLCASSSRTGGIADTQYFGPGTRLTVL.

This rearrangement joins TRBV5-8 to TRBJ1-5; D is perhaps TRBD1 (5 bases). Germline values: CDR1 SGHTS, CDR2 YDEGEE. The CDR3 has 15 residues. The V end was cut by 0 bases, the J end by 4 bases, with 11 bases between. CDR3 nucleotide sequence: TGTGCCAGCAGCTTGGGGCAGGGAAGAAATCAGCCCCAGCATTTT. Residues: CASSLGQGRNQPQHF.

This chain links TRBV3-1 (or the pseudogene TRBV3-2) with TRBJ1-1; 7 bases map to TRBD1. Germline CDR1 and CDR2: LGHDT and YNNKEL (reference sequence). The CDR3 spans 13 residues. Trimming took 4 bases from V and 11 from J; bases not matched to a gene: 10. The chain's CDR3 is CASSLHPTGRAFF. The CDR3 coding sequence is TGTGCCAGCAGCCTCCACCCGACAGGGAGGGCTTTCTTT.

The chain combines TRBV27 with TRBJ2-3; 9 bases are a match to TRBD2. V dropped 4 bases and J dropped 1; count of bases not matched to a gene: 18. CDR1 is MNHEY, CDR2 SMNVEV, per germline (reference sequence). The CDR3 runs 20 residues. The CDR3 nucleotides are TGTGCCAGCAGTTCAACTTCGGGACAGTTTGTAGCGGGAGGCACAGATACGCAGTATTTT. Protein product: CASSSTSGQFVAGGTDTQYF.

The chain recombines TRBV2 with TRBJ1-1; 8 bases map to TRBD1. CDR3 length: 13 amino acids. CDR1 and CDR2 (germline): SNHLY, FYNNEI. V shed 6 bases and J 6 bases; nucleotides not matched to a gene: 6. CDR3 region: CASRDQGAAEAFF. The CDR3 DNA reads as TGTGCCAGCAGGGACCAGGGGGCCGCTGAAGCTTTCTTT.

V gene TRBV7-9 combines with J gene TRBJ1-1; no firm D call. The V gene lost 10 bases and the J gene lost 1 base, with 16 bases spanning the gap. Germline CDR1 reads SEHNR; CDR2 reads FQNEAQ (reference sequence). The CDR3 loop spans 14 amino acids. This CDR3 reads CATPGYPANTEAFF. Written as DNA, the CDR3 is TGTGCCACCCCGGGTTATCCCGCGAACACTGAAGCTTTCTTT.

The chain combines TRBV6-6 with TRBJ2-1; D possibly corresponds to TRBD1 (6 bases). The CDR3 consists of 15 residues. Germline CDR1 MNHNY, CDR2 SVGAGI (reference sequence). V lost 2 bases and J lost 4, with 12 bases in between. This CDR3 reads CASSYQGLRYNEQFF. The CDR3 bases are TGTGCCAGCAGTTACCAGGGGTTAAGATACAATGAGCAGTTCTTC.